A single sample is the source of the 2 T cell receptor beta chains below, sequenced in a study of regulatory T cells in long-lasting Graves disease. To make TCR beta libraries, researchers used iRepertoire HTBI primers and Arm-PCR of CDR3 regions. MiXCR, applied by TCRdb to the multiplex PCR reads, yields one record per CDR3 protein. The table has around 450,000 distinct CDR3 sequences, 20% to 25% seen once; the top ten hold roughly 7%. Time point in this sample: persistent/refractory GD, antithyroid drugs over 5 years with positive TRAb. From RNA extracted from PBMCs, the TCR library was made. Sequenced here: peripheral blood mononuclear cells (PBMCs), sampled when the disease was refractory, from a patient treated with antithyroid drugs. Receptors originate from a female donor with Graves disease.

This clonotype was picked up a small number of times. The chain recombines TRBV20-1 with TRBJ2-7; 8 bases line up with TRBD1. The junction had 7 bases not matched to a gene; V was cut back by 0 bases and J by 0 bases. CDR3 length: 16 amino acids. Germline CDR1 is DFQATT and CDR2 is SNEGSKA (reference sequence). CDR3 DNA: TGCAGTGCTAGAGATGAAGGTCAGGGGGCCTCCTACGAGCAGTACTTC. Its translation: CSARDEGQGASYEQYF.

This clonotype was counted ten times or more. The gene calls are TRBV11-2 and TRBJ1-1; D remains unclear. CDR3 length: 13 amino acids. Per germline, CDR1 SGHAT and CDR2 FQNNGV. V was cut by 2 bases and J by 1 base, with 5 bases left in between. In nucleotides, the CDR3 is TGTGCCAGCAGCTTATACCAGAACACTGAAGCTTTCTTT. It is translated as CASSLYQNTEAFF.